A selection of T cell receptor beta chains follows, all from one sample in a study of blood T cell repertoires in COVID-19. Sequencing used immunoSEQ multiplex PCR; TCRdb keeps in-frame clones, though not all of them. The table lists 340,000 or so clones, around 90% of them singletons. Specimen: peripheral blood. These receptors all come from a man aged 45-65 years with active or convalescent COVID-19. CDR3s include the opening cysteine and the closing phenylalanine or tryptophan. The D gene is left open where the match is weak. Clone size, where shown, is once, few, many, or a class for clones that have expanded.

TRBJ1-2 TRBV6-5 NA TRBD1 TGTGCCAGCAACCCGAGCCAGGGGGTCTATGGCTACACCTTC CASNPSQGVYGYTF
TRBJ2-1 TRBV2 NA NA TGTGCCAGCAGTGATGGGGCAGGGAATTACAATGAGCAGTTCTTC CASSDGAGNYNEQFF
TRBJ1-6 TRBV6-1 NA TRBD1 TGTGCCAGCAGGGAACGGACAGGGAACTCCTATAATTCACCCCTCCACTTT CASRERTGNSYNSPLHF
TRBJ1-2 TRBV6-5 NA NA TGTGCCAGCAGTTACTCAGCCCGATTGGTTATCTATGGCTACACCTTC CASSYSARLVIYGYTF
TRBJ2-1 TRBV2 NA TRBD2 TGTGCCAGCAGCGGGAGGGTCCTCTACAATGAGCAGTTCTTC CASSGRVLYNEQFF
TRBJ1-6 TRBV6-6 NA NA TGTGCCAGCAGGCAGACAGGTGTTAATTCACCCCTCCACTTT CASRQTGVNSPLHF
TRBJ1-5 TRBV7-2 NA NA TGTGCCAGCAGCTTATATCCCCCATCTACCCAGCATTTT CASSLYPPSTQHF
TRBJ2-5 TRBV11-2 NA TRBD1 TGTGCCAGCAGCCCCGACAGGGAACGGTGGGAGACCCAGTACTTC CASSPDRERWETQYF
TRBJ2-5 TRBV7-2 NA NA TGTGCCAGCAGCTTAGGCGGGGGCCAGGGAGAGACCCAGTACTTC CASSLGGGQGETQYF
TRBJ1-3 TRBV6-6 NA TRBD1 TGTGCCAGCAGCCGGGACAGGGGGGACTCTGGAAACACCATATATTTT CASSRDRGDSGNTIYF
TRBJ2-1 TRBV7-2 NA TRBD2 TGTGCCAGCAGCCCAAGACTAGCGGGGTTGTCCTACAATGAGCAGTTCTTC CASSPRLAGLSYNEQFF
TRBJ2-5 TRBV6-5 NA TRBD2 TGTGCCAGCAGTCCGTCGGGGGGAGAGACCCAGTACTTC CASSPSGGETQYF
TRBJ1-2 TRBV11-2 NA NA TGTGCCAGCAGCTTAGGGACAAGTCTCGGCTACACCTTC CASSLGTSLGYTF
TRBJ2-1 TRBV5-1 NA NA TGCGCCAGCAGTCCTTCCAATGAGCAGTTCTTC CASSPSNEQFF
TRBJ1-1 TRBV28 NA TRBD1 TGTGCCAGCAGACCCGGGACAGCTATGAACACTGAAGCTTTCTTT CASRPGTAMNTEAFF
TRBJ1-5 TRBV10-3 NA NA TGTGCCATCAGTGAGACAGGGCCAGGTCAGCCCCAGCATTTT CAISETGPGQPQHF
TRBJ2-7 TRBV28 once NA TGTGCCAGCCGGGAACCGGGCATACGCGACGAGCAGTACTTC CASREPGIRDEQYF
TRBJ1-2 TRBV5-6 NA TRBD1 TGTGCCAGCAGCTTGGAAGTGTTAAGGGGGCGGATTAACTATGGCTACACCTTC CASSLEVLRGRINYGYTF
TRBJ2-5 TRBV7-9 NA TRBD1 TGTGCCAGCAGCTTATCCCGACAGGGGGCCGGGGAGACCCAGTACTTC CASSLSRQGAGETQYF
TRBJ2-5 TRBV2 NA TRBD2 TGTGCCAGCAGTGAACCGGCGGGAGGGGGAGAGACCCAGTACTTC CASSEPAGGGETQYF